These 21 T cell receptor beta chains were sequenced from one sample in a study of T cells in Graves' hyperthyroidism and ophthalmopathy. RNA transcripts provided the source from which TCR beta CDR3 regions were amplified. The study used the HTBI primer set for a first-round RT-PCR of the TCR CDR3. TCRdb reanalysed the multiplex PCR reads using MiXCR and keeps one entry per CDR3 protein. The sample yields around 600,000 distinct CDR3 sequences, roughly 15% seen once. Sequenced material: blood. These receptors came from a woman aged 40 to 49 with Graves' ophthalmopathy.

V gene TRBV9 combines with J gene TRBJ2-5; no clear D. Germline V gene sequence: CDR1 SGDLS, CDR2 YYNGEE. The length of the CDR3 is 11 residues. Trimming left V 7 bases short and J 5 bases short, with 9 bases between. The CDR3 DNA reads as TGTGCCAGCCGGTACGGGGAGACCCAGTACTTC. Translating gives CASRYGETQYF. The full variable domain, its missing parts supplied by reference TRBV9 and TRBJ2-5, is DSGVTQTPKHLITATGQRVTLRCSPRSGDLSVYWYQQSLDQGLQFLIQYYNGEERAKGNILERFSAQQFPDLHSELNLSSLELGDSALYFCASRYGETQYFGPGTRLLVL.

The sample holds many counts of this clonotype. The rearrangement joins TRBV28 to TRBJ1-2, with a possible D match to TRBD1 (5 bases). Trimming removed 5 bases from V and 8 bases from J, with 21 bases in between. Germline V CDR1 and CDR2: MDHEN, SYDVKM. The CDR3 length is 15 residues. The CDR3 bases are TGTGCCAGCAGTACCACAGGTCGAAGGTTGGGCGGCTACACCTTC. It translates to CASSTTGRRLGGYTF.

This clonotype was detected many times. The chain carries TRBV20-1 and TRBJ2-7, with D possibly called TRBD1 or TRBD2 (5 bases each). Trimming removed 1 base at V and 5 bases at J, with 21 bases between. From germline, CDR1 is DFQATT and CDR2 SNEGSKA (reference sequence). The CDR3 sequence is 16 residues long. This CDR3 reads CSARGRDPGVGDEQYF. The CDR3 DNA reads TGCAGTGCTAGAGGCCGGGACCCCGGGGTAGGGGACGAGCAGTACTTC.

The chain couples TRBV19 to TRBJ1-1; 7 bases fit TRBD1. The CDR3 has 14 residues. V lost 4 bases, J lost 3 bases, and 5 bases stayed unmatched. Germline assignment: CDR1 LNHDA and CDR2 SQIVND (reference sequence). CDR3 nucleotide sequence: TGTGCCAGTAGTAGGTCCGGGACAGACACTGAAGCTTTCTTT. It translates to CASSRSGTDTEAFF.

To note about this clonotype: An end of the junction does not agree with germline; a read error may underlie this. The CDR3 coding sequence is TGTACCAGCAGCGGCCGCGGGAGTCCCTATGTGGATGAGCAGTTCTTC. It encodes CTSSGRGSPYVDEQFF. V and J are TRBV3-1 and TRBJ2-1, with 7 bases lining up with TRBD2. The CDR3 is made up of 16 amino acids. Germline loops: CDR1 LGHDT, CDR2 YNNKEL (reference sequence).

There are a few counts of this clonotype. The chain employs TRBV7-9 and TRBJ1-1, with 8 bases identical to TRBD1. This CDR3 comprises 14 residues. The V gene end was trimmed by 6 bases and the J gene end by 7 bases; junction bases not matched to a gene: 10. In germline, CDR1 is SEHNR, CDR2 FQNEAQ (reference sequence). The CDR3 sequence is CASRITGGSIEAFF. CDR3 sequence (DNA): TGTGCCAGCAGGATTACAGGGGGGAGTATTGAAGCTTTCTTT.

In its sample, this clonotype was seen once. Since a much larger clone is just one base distant, this may be a read error. This chain uses TRBV11-2 with TRBJ2-2; 8 positions agree with TRBD1. This CDR3 spans 14 amino acids. Germline values: CDR1 SGHAT, CDR2 FQNNGV. With 4 bases clipped from V and 7 bases from J, the junction kept 5 bases outside the gene matches. The CDR3 is CASSSRQGYGELFF. As DNA, the CDR3 is TGTGCCAGCAGCTCACGACAGGGGTACGGGGAGCTGTTTTTT.

The V gene is TRBV7-2, the J gene TRBJ2-5; TRBD1 matches 9 bases. J lost 4 bases, V lost 5 bases, and 11 bases had no gene match. This CDR3 has 16 residues. Looked up from germline, CDR1 is SGHTA and CDR2 is FQGNSA. CDR3 protein: CASSKGQGPLLETQYF. CDR3 bases: TGTGCCAGCAGCAAGGGACAGGGACCCTTACTAGAGACCCAGTACTTC. The full variable domain, completed using reference TRBV7-2 and TRBJ2-5, is GAGVSQSPSNKVTEKGKDVELRCDPISGHTALYWYRQSLGQGLEFLIYFQGNSAPDKSGLPSDRFSAERTGGSVSTLTIQRTQQEDSAVYLCASSKGQGPLLETQYFGPGTRLLVL.

The chain combines TRBV3-1 with TRBJ2-1, with TRBD2 matching 8 bases. Trimming took 6 bases from V and 8 from J; bases not matched to a gene: 9. The V gene's germline CDR1 is LGHDT and CDR2 YNNKEL (reference sequence). The CDR3 contains 14 residues. The DNA of the CDR3 is TGTGCCAGCAGTACAAACGGGGGGGTCGATGAGCAGTTCTTC. Protein: CASSTNGGVDEQFF.

The rearrangement links TRBV3-1 to TRBJ2-1; TRBD2 matches at 12 bases. CDR3 length: 17 amino acids. Trimming at V came to 4 bases and at J to 3 bases, leaving 7 bases not matched to a gene. Germline values: CDR1 LGHDT, CDR2 YNNKEL (reference sequence). The CDR3 DNA reads TGTGCCAGCAGCCCACTAGCGGGGGGTAGGAGCTACAATGAGCAGTTCTTC. Its protein product is CASSPLAGGRSYNEQFF.

The table lists this clonotype with many counts. The chain uses TRBV11-2 and TRBJ1-2; TRBD1 is a possible D gene (6 bases). This CDR3 contains 17 residues. V was cut by 5 bases and J by 0 bases, with 19 bases left in between. CDR1 is SGHAT, CDR2 FQNNGV, per germline. The CDR3 nucleotides are TGTGCCAGCAGCCTCCGGGATGGGGGCACCGCTAACTATGGCTACACCTTC. Residues: CASSLRDGGTANYGYTF.

This clonotype appeared a few times. A much more abundant neighbour one base away suggests this may be a read error. Without the conserved terminal phenylalanine or tryptophan, this CDR3 likely stems from a read error. This chain uses TRBV5-5 with TRBJ2-5; D may be TRBD1 (6 bases). The V gene lost 4 bases and the J gene lost 5 bases, with 24 bases spanning the gap. The CDR3 consists of 17 residues. The germline V gene has CDR1 SGHKS and CDR2 YYEKEE (reference sequence). CDR3 nucleotide sequence: TGTGCCAGCAGCGTGGATGTTACCGGGACACCGGCGGAGACCCAGTACCTC. Amino acids: CASSVDVTGTPAETQYL.

V gene TRBV12-3 or TRBV12-4 combines with J gene TRBJ2-2; 7 nucleotides match TRBD2. The CDR3 contains 14 residues. J gave up 2 bases and V 8 bases, and 5 bases lay outside the gene matches. CDR3 sequence reads: CASCSGLNTGELFF. CDR3 bases: TGTGCCAGCTGTAGCGGGCTAAACACCGGGGAGCTGTTTTTT.

The V call is TRBV2, the J call TRBJ2-2; D is ambiguous. The CDR3 sequence is 13 residues long. V shed 7 bases and J shed 4 bases, with 10 bases lying between them. The V gene's germline CDR1 is SNHLY and CDR2 FYNNEI. The CDR3, as DNA: TGTGCCAGCACGTTGACAATCACCGGGGAGCTGTTTTTT. Its translation: CASTLTITGELFF. Full variable domain (outside the CDR3, taken from reference TRBV2 and TRBJ2-2): EPEVTQTPSHQVTQMGQEVILRCVPISNHLYFYWYRQILGQKVEFLVSFYNNEISEKSEIFDDQFSVERPDGSNFTLKIRSTKLEDSAMYFCASTLTITGELFFGEGSRLTVL.

The table lists this clonotype with a count of one. One end of the junction does not line up with germline, which may come from a read error. This chain links TRBV28 with TRBJ2-1, with D uncertain. Germline V gives CDR1 MDHEN, CDR2 SYDVKM. The CDR3 has 14 residues. The CDR3 region has the DNA TGTGCCAGTAGTCCCACCCCCCCTTACAATGAGCAGTCCTTC. Translating gives CASSPTPPYNEQSF.

Only a few counts were recorded for this clonotype. This chain links TRBV7-9 with TRBJ1-5; D gene ambiguous. Germline V gene lookup returns CDR1 SEHNR and CDR2 FQNEAQ (reference sequence). The CDR3 contains 12 residues. The CDR3 DNA follows: TGTCCCCGAGTCTATAGCAATCAGCCCCAGCATTTT. Translating gives CPRVYSNQPQHF.

In its sample, this clonotype was seen a few times. The J gene is TRBJ2-7, the V gene TRBV5-1, with D perhaps matching TRBD1 (5 bases). This CDR3 has 14 amino acids. Germline V gene sequence: CDR1 SGHRS, CDR2 YFSETQ. With 2 bases removed from V and 5 bases from J, the gap between germline ends came to 14 bases. CDR3 coding DNA: TGCGCCAGCAGCTTCGGAAGGGGCAGGGACGAGCAGTACTTC. Its protein product is CASSFGRGRDEQYF.

The V and J genes are TRBV6-2 or TRBV6-3 and TRBJ2-1; 9 bases agree with TRBD2. The J segment lost 4 bases and the V segment lost 6 bases, leaving 1 base of the junction unmatched. CDR3 length equals 13 residues. Germline V gene lookup returns CDR1 MNHEY and CDR2 SVGEGT. The CDR3 loop is CASRAGGYNEQFF. CDR3 coding DNA: TGTGCCAGCAGAGCGGGAGGTTACAATGAGCAGTTCTTC.

The chain couples TRBV29-1 to TRBJ2-3; 7 nucleotides align to TRBD1. Looked up from germline, CDR1 is SQVTM and CDR2 is ANQGSEA. The CDR3 sequence is 15 residues long. With V trimmed by 4 bases and J by 4 bases, 11 bases remained unmatched. The CDR3 loop reads CSVVLRTGIPDTQYF. The CDR3 DNA is TGCAGCGTTGTTCTTCGGACAGGCATTCCAGATACGCAGTATTTT.

This clonotype was recorded many times. The rearrangement links TRBV20-1 to TRBJ2-4; no reliable D call. The V gene's germline CDR1 is DFQATT and CDR2 SNEGSKA (reference sequence). The CDR3 totals 15 residues. V was shortened by 3 bases and J by 0 bases, with 12 bases between the two germline ends. DNA for the CDR3: TGCAGTGCTAGTTCGACAACGGTAGCCAAAAACATTCAGTACTTC. Translated, it gives CSASSTTVAKNIQYF.

The rearrangement links TRBV15 to TRBJ2-4, with 9 bases fitting TRBD1. The germline gives CDR1 LNHNV, CDR2 YYDKDF (reference sequence). J gave up 5 bases and V 6 bases, and 8 bases lay outside the gene matches. This CDR3 contains 15 residues. The CDR3, as DNA: TGTGCCACCAGAGGGGGGCGGACAGGGGAAAACATTCAGTACTTC. It translates to CATRGGRTGENIQYF.